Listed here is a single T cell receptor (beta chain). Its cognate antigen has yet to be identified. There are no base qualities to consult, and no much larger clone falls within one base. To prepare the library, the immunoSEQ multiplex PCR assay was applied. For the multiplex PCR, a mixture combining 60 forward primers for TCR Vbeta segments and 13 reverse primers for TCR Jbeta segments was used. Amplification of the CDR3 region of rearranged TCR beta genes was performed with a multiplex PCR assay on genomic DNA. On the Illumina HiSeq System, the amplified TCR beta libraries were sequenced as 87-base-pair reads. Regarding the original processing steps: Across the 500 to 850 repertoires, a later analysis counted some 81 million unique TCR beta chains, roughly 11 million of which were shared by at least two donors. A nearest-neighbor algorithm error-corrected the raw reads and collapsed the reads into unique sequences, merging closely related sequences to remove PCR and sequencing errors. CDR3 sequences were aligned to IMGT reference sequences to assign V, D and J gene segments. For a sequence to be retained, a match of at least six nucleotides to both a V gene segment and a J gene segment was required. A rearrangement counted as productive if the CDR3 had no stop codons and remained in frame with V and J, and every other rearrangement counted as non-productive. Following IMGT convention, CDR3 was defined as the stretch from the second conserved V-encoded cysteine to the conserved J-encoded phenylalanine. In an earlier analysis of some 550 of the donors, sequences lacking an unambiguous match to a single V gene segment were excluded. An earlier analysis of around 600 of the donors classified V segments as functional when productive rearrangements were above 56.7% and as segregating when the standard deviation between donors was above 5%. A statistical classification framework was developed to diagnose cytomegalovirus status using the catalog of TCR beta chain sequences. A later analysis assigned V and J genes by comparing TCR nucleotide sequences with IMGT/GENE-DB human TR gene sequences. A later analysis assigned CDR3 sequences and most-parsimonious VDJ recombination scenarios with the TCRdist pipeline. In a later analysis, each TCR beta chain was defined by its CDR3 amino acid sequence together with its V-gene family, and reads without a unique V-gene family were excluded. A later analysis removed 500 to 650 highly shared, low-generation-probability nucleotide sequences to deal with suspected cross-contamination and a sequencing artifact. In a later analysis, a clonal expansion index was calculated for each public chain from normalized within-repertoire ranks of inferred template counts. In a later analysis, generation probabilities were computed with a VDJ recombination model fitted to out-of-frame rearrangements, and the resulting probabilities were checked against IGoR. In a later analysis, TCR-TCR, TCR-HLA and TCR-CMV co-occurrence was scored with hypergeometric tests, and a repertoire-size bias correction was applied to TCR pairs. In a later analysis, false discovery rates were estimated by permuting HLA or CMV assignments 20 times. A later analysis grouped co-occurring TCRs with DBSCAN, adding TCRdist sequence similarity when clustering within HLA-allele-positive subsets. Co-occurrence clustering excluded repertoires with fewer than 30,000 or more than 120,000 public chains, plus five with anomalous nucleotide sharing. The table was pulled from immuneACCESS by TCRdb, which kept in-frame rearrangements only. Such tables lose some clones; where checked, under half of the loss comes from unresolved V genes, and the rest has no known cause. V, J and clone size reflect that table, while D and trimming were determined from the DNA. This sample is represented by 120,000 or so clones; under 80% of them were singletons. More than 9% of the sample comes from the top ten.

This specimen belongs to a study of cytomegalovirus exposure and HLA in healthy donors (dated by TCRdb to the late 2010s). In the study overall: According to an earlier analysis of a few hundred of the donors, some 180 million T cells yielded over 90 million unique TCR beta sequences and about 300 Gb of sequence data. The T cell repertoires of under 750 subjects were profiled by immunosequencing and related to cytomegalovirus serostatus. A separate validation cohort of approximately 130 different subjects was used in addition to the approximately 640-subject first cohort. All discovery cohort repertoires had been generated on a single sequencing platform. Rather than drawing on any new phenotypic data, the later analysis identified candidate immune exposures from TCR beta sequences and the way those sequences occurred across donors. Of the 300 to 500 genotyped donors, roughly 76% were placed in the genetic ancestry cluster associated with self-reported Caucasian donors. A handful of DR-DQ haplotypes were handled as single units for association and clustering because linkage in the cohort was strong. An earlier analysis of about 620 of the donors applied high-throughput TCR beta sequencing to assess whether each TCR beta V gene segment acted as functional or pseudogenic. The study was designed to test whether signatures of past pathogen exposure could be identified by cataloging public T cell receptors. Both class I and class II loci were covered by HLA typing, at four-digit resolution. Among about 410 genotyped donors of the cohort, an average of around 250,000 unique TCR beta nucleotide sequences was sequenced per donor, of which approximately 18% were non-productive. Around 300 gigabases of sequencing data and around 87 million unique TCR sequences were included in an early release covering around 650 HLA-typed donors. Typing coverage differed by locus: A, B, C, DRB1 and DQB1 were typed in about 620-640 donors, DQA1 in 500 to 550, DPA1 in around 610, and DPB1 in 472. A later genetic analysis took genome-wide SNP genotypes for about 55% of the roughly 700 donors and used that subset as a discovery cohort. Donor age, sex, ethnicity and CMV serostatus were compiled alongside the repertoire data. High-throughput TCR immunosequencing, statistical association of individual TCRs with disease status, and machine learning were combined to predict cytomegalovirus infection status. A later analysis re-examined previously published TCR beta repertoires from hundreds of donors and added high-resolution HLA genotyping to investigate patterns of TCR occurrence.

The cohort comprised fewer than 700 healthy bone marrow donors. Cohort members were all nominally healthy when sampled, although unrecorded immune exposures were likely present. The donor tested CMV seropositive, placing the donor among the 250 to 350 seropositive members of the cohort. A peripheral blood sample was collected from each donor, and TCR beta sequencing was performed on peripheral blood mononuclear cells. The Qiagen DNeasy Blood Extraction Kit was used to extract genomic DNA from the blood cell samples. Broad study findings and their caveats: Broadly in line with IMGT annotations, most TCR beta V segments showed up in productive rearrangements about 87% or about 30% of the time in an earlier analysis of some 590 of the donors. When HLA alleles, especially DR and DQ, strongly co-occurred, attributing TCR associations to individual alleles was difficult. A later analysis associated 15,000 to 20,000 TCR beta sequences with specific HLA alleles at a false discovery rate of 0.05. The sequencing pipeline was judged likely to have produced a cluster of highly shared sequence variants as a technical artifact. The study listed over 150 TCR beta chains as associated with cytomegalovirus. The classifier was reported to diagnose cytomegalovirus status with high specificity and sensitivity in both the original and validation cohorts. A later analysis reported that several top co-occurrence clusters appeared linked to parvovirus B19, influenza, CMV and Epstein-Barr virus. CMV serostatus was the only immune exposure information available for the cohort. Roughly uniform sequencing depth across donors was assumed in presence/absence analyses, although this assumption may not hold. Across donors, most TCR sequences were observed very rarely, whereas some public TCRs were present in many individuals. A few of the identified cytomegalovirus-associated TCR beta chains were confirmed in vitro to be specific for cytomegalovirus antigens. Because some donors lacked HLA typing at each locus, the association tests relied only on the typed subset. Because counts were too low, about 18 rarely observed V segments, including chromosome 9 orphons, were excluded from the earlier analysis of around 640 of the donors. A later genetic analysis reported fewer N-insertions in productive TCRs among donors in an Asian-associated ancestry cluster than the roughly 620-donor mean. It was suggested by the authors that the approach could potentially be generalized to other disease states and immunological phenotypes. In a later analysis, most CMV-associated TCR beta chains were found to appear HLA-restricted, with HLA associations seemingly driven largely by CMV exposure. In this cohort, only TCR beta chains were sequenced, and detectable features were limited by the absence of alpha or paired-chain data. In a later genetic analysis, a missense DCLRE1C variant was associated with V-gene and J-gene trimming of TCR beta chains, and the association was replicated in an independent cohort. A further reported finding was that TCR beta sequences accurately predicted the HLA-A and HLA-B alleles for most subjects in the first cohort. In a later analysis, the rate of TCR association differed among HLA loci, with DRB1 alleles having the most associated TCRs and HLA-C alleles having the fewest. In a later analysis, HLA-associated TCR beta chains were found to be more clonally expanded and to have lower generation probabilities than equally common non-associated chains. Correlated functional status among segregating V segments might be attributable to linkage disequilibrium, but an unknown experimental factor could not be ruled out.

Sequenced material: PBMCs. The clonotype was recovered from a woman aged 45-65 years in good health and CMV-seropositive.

The DNA is TGTGCCAGCAGTTTACTACCATCGAACACTGAAGCTTTCTTT. Its coded protein is CASSLLPSNTEAFF. This sequence uses TRBV28 and TRBJ1-1, with no reliable assignment of the D segment. Its CDR3 holds 14 amino acids, cysteine through phenylalanine. Here the CDR3 DNA is all that survives: 42 bases in frame from base 1. The germline V gene encodes CDR1 MDHEN and CDR2 SYDVKM. At the junction V is shortened by 2 bases and J by 1 base, with 8 bases in between.